This is a list of T cell receptor beta chains from one sample in a study of blood T cell repertoires in COVID-19. Clones were read by immunoSEQ multiplex PCR, and TCRdb kept only the in-frame ones, dropping some. The sample carries more than 150,000 clones, about 90% recorded once. The specimen sequenced was peripheral blood. Receptors were obtained from a man aged 55 to 70 with acute or convalescent COVID-19. Each CDR3 is given with its conserved first and last residue. D genes are given only for firm matches. Size is omitted from some rows. Given values are once, few, many or a class for expanded clones.

clone_size,d_call,j_call,v_call,cdr3_aa,cdr3_nt
once,-,TRBJ1-1,TRBV29-1,CSVEDRGNTEAFF,TGCAGCGTTGAAGACCGAGGGAACACTGAAGCTTTCTTT
many,-,TRBJ2-7,TRBV5-4,CASSSGQRYEQYF,TGTGCCAGCAGCTCTGGACAGCGTTACGAGCAGTACTTC
-,-,TRBJ1-1,TRBV6-5,CASSPQADEAFF,TGTGCCAGCAGTCCACAGGCAGATGAAGCTTTCTTT
-,TRBD1,TRBJ2-2,TRBV7-9,CASSSYRGTGELFF,TGTGCCAGCAGCTCCTACAGGGGCACCGGGGAGCTGTTTTTT
-,-,TRBJ1-3,TRBV30,CAWRWSGLGNTIYF,TGTGCCTGGAGATGGAGCGGCCTTGGAAACACCATATATTTT
-,TRBD1,TRBJ1-1,TRBV5-8,CASSRRGGTGNTEAFF,TGTGCCAGCAGCCGAAGGGGGGGGACAGGGAACACTGAAGCTTTCTTT
-,-,TRBJ2-1,TRBV5-5,CASSLVEAPQFF,TGTGCCAGCAGCTTGGTTGAGGCACCGCAGTTCTTC
once,TRBD1,TRBJ2-2,TRBV28,CASSHRGTGELFF,TGTGCCAGCAGCCACAGGGGAACCGGGGAGCTGTTTTTT
-,-,TRBJ1-1,TRBV19,CASSLPHTEAFF,TGTGCCAGTAGTCTCCCCCACACTGAAGCTTTCTTT
-,-,TRBJ1-5,TRBV19,CASSMWRGNQPQHF,TGTGCCAGTAGTATGTGGAGGGGTAATCAGCCCCAGCATTTT
-,-,TRBJ2-7,TRBV7-9,CASSLYGSDEQYF,TGTGCCAGCAGCTTATATGGTTCGGACGAGCAGTACTTC
few,TRBD1,TRBJ1-1,TRBV7-6,CASSSGTGMFSTEAFF,TGTGCCAGCAGCTCCGGGACAGGGATGTTTAGTACTGAAGCTTTCTTT
-,TRBD1,TRBJ1-1,TRBV6-2/TRBV6-3,CASSPSTGWNTEAFF,TGTGCCAGCAGCCCCTCGACAGGGTGGAACACTGAAGCTTTCTTT
once,TRBD1,TRBJ1-2,TRBV2,CASRVTQGRQGGYTF,TGTGCCAGCAGAGTTACTCAGGGGAGACAGGGTGGCTACACCTTC
-,TRBD1,TRBJ1-2,TRBV27,CASARDRAGYGYTF,TGTGCCAGCGCCCGGGACAGGGCAGGCTATGGCTACACCTTC
-,-,TRBJ2-6,TRBV5-6,CASSVTVSGANVLTF,TGTGCCAGCAGCGTGACAGTTTCTGGGGCCAACGTCCTGACTTTC
few,-,TRBJ1-4,TRBV6-5,CASRKGPSPNEKLFF,TGTGCCAGCAGGAAGGGCCCTAGCCCTAATGAAAAACTGTTTTTT
once,-,TRBJ1-6,TRBV18,CASSPRSLNSPLHF,TGTGCCAGCTCACCTAGGAGTCTTAATTCACCCCTCCACTTT
-,-,TRBJ1-2,TRBV11-2,CASSLGGAGVGYTF,TGTGCCAGCAGCTTAGGAGGTGCAGGGGTTGGCTACACCTTC
-,-,TRBJ2-1,TRBV18,CASSPPGGRTYNEQFF,TGTGCCAGCTCACCACCGGGGGGTAGGACCTACAATGAGCAGTTCTTC
-,-,TRBJ1-6,TRBV2,CASSEPGQYNSPLHF,TGTGCCAGCAGTGAACCAGGACAGTATAATTCACCCCTCCACTTT
-,-,TRBJ1-6,TRBV4-1,CASSQGGGALGNSPLHF,TGCGCCAGCAGCCAAGGTGGGGGGGCGCTAGGGAATTCACCCCTCCACTTT